The 10 T cell receptor beta chains in this list originate from one sample, sequenced in a study of CD8 T cells in ankylosing spondylitis (dated by TCRdb to about 2017). Study-level results and caveats: Blood from ankylosing spondylitis patients appeared to be characterized by a TCR beta motif made up of seven or eight highly homologous amino acid variants.

Library prep was done by 5' RACE. The data were produced on an Illumina HiSeq 2500. TCRdb handled the public reads itself, with Q25 trimming in fastp and clone calling in MiXCR, and kept productive beta chains. Identical CDR3 proteins give one entry, which carries the most common genes and DNA. The sample has 220,000 or so distinct CDR3 sequences on record, 18% of them singletons. The ten largest clones add up to roughly 42% of the sample. For these receptors, no antigen is known. The source material was blood, either unsorted or a sorted T cell fraction (not recorded which). The origin of the receptors is a male donor with ankylosing spondylitis.

This clonotype was seen a handful of times. This rearrangement joins TRBV4-1 to TRBJ1-5; the D is unclear. CDR1 and CDR2 from the germline V gene are MGHRA and YSYEKL. Deletions cut 0 bases from V and 1 base from J, with 4 bases between. The CDR3 is made up of 14 amino acids. The CDR3 nucleotides are TGCGCCAGCAGCCAAGATGGAAGCAATCAGCCCCAGCATTTT. It is translated as CASSQDGSNQPQHF.

The V and J genes are TRBV6-5 and TRBJ2-2; TRBD2 matches 10 bases. With 2 bases clipped from V and 5 bases from J, the junction kept 5 bases outside the gene matches. This CDR3 comprises 16 residues. The germline V gene has CDR1 MNHEY and CDR2 SVGAGI. In nucleotides, the CDR3 is TGTGCCAGCAGTTACGGGACTAGCGACATGACCGGGGAGCTGTTTTTT. The encoded protein is CASSYGTSDMTGELFF.

J is TRBJ1-1 and V is TRBV6-1; D gene ambiguous. The germline gives CDR1 MNHNS, CDR2 SASEGT. This CDR3 comprises 13 residues. Trimming took off 5 bases at V and 7 bases at J, with 14 bases between the two ends. CDR3 nucleotides: TGTGCCAGCAGTCCTGGGATTAAGCTTGAAGCTTTCTTT. Translated, it gives CASSPGIKLEAFF.

This clonotype occurred a few times. The DNA for the CDR3 is TGTGCCAGCAGCGCCACCGGAGGGGGAATTACCGGGGAGCTGTTTTTT. Translated, it gives CASSATGGGITGELFF. The rearrangement links TRBV7-2 to TRBJ2-2; D is tentatively TRBD1 or TRBD2 (6 bases each). Germline V CDR1 and CDR2: SGHTA, FQGNSA. CDR3 size: 16 residues. V was cut by 5 bases and J by 5 bases, with 18 bases left in between.

V usage is TRBV2 and J usage is TRBJ2-5, with TRBD2 matching 12 bases. Germline trimming cut 3 bases from V and 2 bases from J; bases unmatched to any gene: 4. Germline CDR1 SNHLY, CDR2 FYNNEI. This CDR3 region has 16 residues. CDR3 DNA: TGTGCCAGCAGTGAGGGGACTAGCGGGTTACAAGAGACCCAGTACTTC. Protein sequence: CASSEGTSGLQETQYF.

The rearrangement uses TRBV6-5 and TRBJ1-2, with a tentative D call TRBD1 (5 bases). The germline V gene has CDR1 MNHEY and CDR2 SVGAGI. The CDR3 covers 13 residues. V lost 2 bases and J 5 bases, leaving 9 bases between the germline ends. The CDR3 DNA follows: TGTGCCAGCAGTTACGGGTCAGGGTATGGCTACACCTTC. This translates into CASSYGSGYGYTF.

This CDR3 reads CASSEWDRGRLSSGNTIYF. The DNA of the CDR3 is TGTGCCAGCAGCGAATGGGACAGGGGGCGTCTATCCTCTGGAAACACCATATATTTT. The chain is built from TRBV11-1 and TRBJ1-3, with 12 nucleotides matching TRBD1. The CDR3 loop spans 19 amino acids. J lost 0 bases, V lost 5 bases, and 11 bases had no gene match. Per germline, CDR1 SGHAT and CDR2 FQDESV (reference sequence). The complete variable domain, with remaining parts taken from reference TRBV11-1 and TRBJ1-3, reads EAEVAQSPRYKITEKSQAVAFWCDPISGHATLYWYRQILGQGPELLVQFQDESVVDDSQLPKDRFSAERLKGVDSTLKIQPAELGDSAMYLCASSEWDRGRLSSGNTIYFGEGSWLTVV.

J is TRBJ2-7 and V is TRBV7-2; 9 positions match TRBD2. Germline CDR1 SGHTA, CDR2 FQGNSA. The CDR3 loop spans 14 amino acids. V dropped 5 bases and J dropped 6; count of bases not matched to a gene: 8. The CDR3 DNA reads TGTGCCAGCAGCGACCCTAGCGGGATCGCCGAGCAGTACTTC. Protein product: CASSDPSGIAEQYF. The full variable domain, completed using reference TRBV7-2 and TRBJ2-7, is GAGVSQSPSNKVTEKGKDVELRCDPISGHTALYWYRQSLGQGLEFLIYFQGNSAPDKSGLPSDRFSAERTGGSVSTLTIQRTQQEDSAVYLCASSDPSGIAEQYFGPGTRLTVT.

The chain is built from TRBV4-1 and TRBJ1-2; TRBD1 is a possible D gene (5 bases). CDR3 length: 17 amino acids. Germline V gene lookup returns CDR1 MGHRA and CDR2 YSYEKL. Trimming stripped 1 base from V and 2 bases from J, with 17 bases between. Here the CDR3 reads CASSQVGGLGDNYGYTF. Written as DNA, the CDR3 is TGCGCCAGCAGCCAAGTGGGGGGGTTGGGTGACAACTATGGCTACACCTTC.

The rearrangement joins TRBV27 to TRBJ2-7; D gene ambiguous. With 2 bases removed from V and 2 bases from J, the gap between germline ends came to 7 bases. Germline V gives CDR1 MNHEY, CDR2 SMNVEV (reference sequence). The CDR3 spans 13 residues. CDR3 in amino acids: CASSLKEPYEQYF. In DNA, the CDR3 is TGTGCCAGCAGTTTAAAGGAACCCTACGAGCAGTACTTC.